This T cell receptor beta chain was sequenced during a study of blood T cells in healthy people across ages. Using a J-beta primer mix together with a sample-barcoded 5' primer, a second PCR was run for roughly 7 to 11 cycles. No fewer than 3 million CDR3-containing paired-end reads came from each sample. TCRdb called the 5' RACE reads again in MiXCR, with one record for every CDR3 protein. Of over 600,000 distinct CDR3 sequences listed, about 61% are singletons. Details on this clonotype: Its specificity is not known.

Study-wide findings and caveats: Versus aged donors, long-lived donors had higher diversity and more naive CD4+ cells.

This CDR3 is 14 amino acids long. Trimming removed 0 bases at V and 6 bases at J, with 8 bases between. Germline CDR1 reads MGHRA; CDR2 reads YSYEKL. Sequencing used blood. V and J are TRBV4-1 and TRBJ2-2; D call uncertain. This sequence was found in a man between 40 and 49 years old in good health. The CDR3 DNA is TGCGCCAGCAGCCAAGAAGTCAGCTCCGGGGAGCTGTTTTTT. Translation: CASSQEVSSGELFF.